The following is a TCR beta chain sequence with its context. What it recognizes is unknown. The sample is drawn from a study of cytomegalovirus exposure and HLA in healthy donors. Study results and limitations: A later analysis reportedly found that, within productive TCRs, an Asian-associated ancestry cluster had fewer N-insertions than the mean observed across the roughly 630 donors. In a later analysis, parvovirus B19, influenza, CMV and Epstein-Barr virus appeared linked to several top co-occurrence clusters. The authors considered a cluster of highly shared sequence variants likely to be a sequencing artifact.

The study ran its PCR with 60 Vbeta and 13 Jbeta primers. Data came from immunoSEQ multiplex PCR; TCRdb stores just in-frame clones and leaves some out. The sample consists of 120,000 or so clones, about three quarters of them appearing once. V was pared by 2 bases and J by 6 bases, with 14 bases between. This CDR3 has 14 residues. The V gene's germline CDR1 is SNHLY and CDR2 FYNNEI. The origin of this receptor is a young woman in good health and CMV-seronegative. V is TRBV2 and J is TRBJ2-7, with D maybe TRBD2 (5 bases). The sequenced sample was PBMCs. The CDR3, as DNA: TGTGCCAGCAGTGAAAGGCTAGCCTCGGGCGAGCAGTACTTC. It codes for CASSERLASGEQYF.